A selection of T cell receptor beta chains follows, all from one sample in a study of high-grade serous ovarian cancer treatment subgroups. The method was immunoSEQ multiplex PCR; TCRdb's version includes in-frame clones alone and lacks a portion of them. The top ten clones hold approximately 8.9% of a sample with a few thousand clones, approximately 71% of them seen once. The sequenced sample consisted of tumor tissue. The receptor source for this set is a human donor with high-grade serous ovarian cancer. CDR3s include the opening cysteine and the closing phenylalanine or tryptophan. The D gene is left open where the match is weak. Rows may omit the clone size; those that give it use once, few, many or a size class.

clone size	J gene	CDR3 length	D gene	V gene	CDR3 DNA	CDR3 protein
NA	TRBJ2-6	17	NA	TRBV7-2	TGTGCCAGCAGCTTAAGGGGCGGCAGCTCTGGGGCCAACGTCCTGACTTTC	CASSLRGGSSGANVLTF
once	TRBJ1-1	14	NA	TRBV19	TGTGCCAGTAGTATTGGGCGGGGGCAGGCTGAAGCTTTCTTT	CASSIGRGQAEAFF
NA	TRBJ2-2	12	NA	TRBV9	TGTGCCAGCAGCCTGAACACCGGGGAGCTGTTTTTT	CASSLNTGELFF
NA	TRBJ1-1	14	NA	TRBV4-3	TGCGCCAGCAGCCAATTCACAGGGTCGGCTGAAGCTTTCTTT	CASSQFTGSAEAFF
NA	TRBJ2-7	11	NA	TRBV20-1	TGCAGTGCTAGAGAAGACAGGGAGCAGTACTTC	CSAREDREQYF
once	TRBJ1-6	14	NA	TRBV5-6	TGTGCCAGCAGCTTGTGGGGGTTTATGACACCCCTCCACTTT	CASSLWGFMTPLHF
NA	TRBJ2-2	17	NA	TRBV15	TGTGCCACCAGCAGAGCTCGACAGGGGAGGGACACCGGGGAGCTGTTTTTT	CATSRARQGRDTGELFF
NA	TRBJ1-3	18	NA	TRBV5-1	TGCGCCAGCAGCTTGAACCGAGGGCGCCCTTACTCTGGAAACACCATATATTTT	CASSLNRGRPYSGNTIYF
NA	TRBJ1-1	11	NA	TRBV20-1	TGCAGTGCTCCACTAGGCAGCGGAGCTTTCTTT	CSAPLGSGAFF
NA	TRBJ2-7	13	NA	TRBV11-1	TGTGCCATCCGGGACACCTACTCCTACGAGCAGTACTTC	CAIRDTYSYEQYF
NA	TRBJ2-6	16	TRBD1	TRBV5-1	TGCGCCAGCAGCTTGGGTGACAGGGGAGGGGCCAACGTCCTGACTTTC	CASSLGDRGGANVLTF
NA	TRBJ2-1	11	NA	TRBV29-1	TGCAGCGTTCATCAAGGAGAAAGTCAGTTCTTC	CSVHQGESQFF
NA	TRBJ2-1	14	TRBD1	TRBV5-4	TGTGCCAGCAGCTTGATGACAGGGAGCAATGAGCAGTTCTTC	CASSLMTGSNEQFF
NA	TRBJ1-5	13	TRBD1	TRBV30	TGTGCCTGGAGTGCACAGGGGGGTCAGCCCCAGCATTTT	CAWSAQGGQPQHF
NA	TRBJ1-1	16	TRBD1	TRBV5-5	TGTGCCAGCAGTCGGGTTGACAGGGGCAGGAACACTGAAGCTTTCTTT	CASSRVDRGRNTEAFF
NA	TRBJ2-1	15	TRBD1	TRBV4-3	TGCGCCAGCAGCCAAGAATTAGGGACAGGGGTTGAGCAGTTCTTC	CASSQELGTGVEQFF
NA	TRBJ1-2	13	NA	TRBV10-3	TGTGCCATCAGTGGGTTTGCCGGGGGGGGCTACACCTTC	CAISGFAGGGYTF
NA	TRBJ1-1	13	NA	TRBV30	TGTGCCTGGAGAGGGGACACGAACACTGAAGCTTTCTTT	CAWRGDTNTEAFF
NA	TRBJ2-1	15	NA	TRBV5-4	TGTGCCAGCAGCTCCATCCACACCCACTACAATGAGCAGTTCTTC	CASSSIHTHYNEQFF
NA	TRBJ1-2	13	NA	TRBV7-9	TGTGCCAGCAGCTTATTGTTACAGACGGGCTACACCTTC	CASSLLLQTGYTF
large	TRBJ2-6	18	TRBD2	TRBV2	TGTGCCAGCAATTTGCCTAGCGGGGGAACCTCTGGGGCCAACGTCCTGACTTTC	CASNLPSGGTSGANVLTF
few	TRBJ2-5	15	TRBD2	TRBV6-5	TGTGCCAGCAGTGGCCTAGCGGGGGGCCAAGAGACCCAGTACTTC	CASSGLAGGQETQYF
NA	TRBJ1-1	16	NA	TRBV4-2	TGTGCCAGCAGCCAAGCGGGGGACCGTGTGAACACTGAAGCTTTCTTT	CASSQAGDRVNTEAFF
NA	TRBJ2-7	13	NA	TRBV28	TGTGCCAGCAGGGACAGCCCTACCTACGAGCAGTACTTC	CASRDSPTYEQYF
NA	TRBJ1-3	16	NA	TRBV5-1	TGCGCCAGCAGCTTGTCAGGGTTGGGGTCTGGAAACACCATATATTTT	CASSLSGLGSGNTIYF
NA	TRBJ1-1	13	NA	TRBV6-1	TGTGCCAGCAGTCAAGGGGGGAGCACTGAAGCTTTCTTT	CASSQGGSTEAFF
NA	TRBJ1-2	14	NA	TRBV18	TGTGCCAGCTCACCACCTACAGAGAGCTATGGCTACACCTTC	CASSPPTESYGYTF
NA	TRBJ1-5	13	NA	TRBV6-6	TGTGCCAGCAGTTACAACCTTAATCAGCCCCAGCATTTT	CASSYNLNQPQHF
large	TRBJ2-7	18	NA	TRBV10-3	TGTGCCATCAGTGACCTCTGGCAGGGGAGCTGGCACTCCTACGAGCAGTACTTC	CAISDLWQGSWHSYEQYF
NA	TRBJ2-1	16	NA	TRBV28	TGTGCCAGCAGTTTAAGGGGGGGGTACGTATACAATGAGCAGTTCTTC	CASSLRGGYVYNEQFF
few	TRBJ2-2	14	TRBD1	TRBV6-5	TGTGCCAGCAGTAAATCGACAGGGTTCGGGGAGCTGTTTTTT	CASSKSTGFGELFF
once	TRBJ2-1	14	NA	TRBV11-1	TGTGCCAGCAGCCTGGACCTATTTCACAATGAGCAGTTCTTC	CASSLDLFHNEQFF
NA	TRBJ1-4	13	NA	TRBV6-5	TGTGCCAGCAGTTGCCTAACACCGCCGAAAACTGTTTTT	CASSCLTPPKTVF
few	TRBJ2-7	14	NA	TRBV5-5	TGTGCCAGCAGCTTGATGGCGGGTTCCTACGAGCAGTACTTC	CASSLMAGSYEQYF
NA	TRBJ1-3	14	TRBD1	TRBV30	TGTGCCTGGAGACAGGGGCGAACTGGAAACACCATATATTTT	CAWRQGRTGNTIYF
once	TRBJ1-1	15	NA	TRBV21-1	TGTGCCAGCAGCAAATGGGGCAGGGCGGGAACTGAAGCTTTCTTT	CASSKWGRAGTEAFF
NA	TRBJ1-2	18	NA	TRBV6-1	TGTGCCAGCAGTGAAGCACCGCAGGGAGCAACGGATCGGTATGGCTACACCTTC	CASSEAPQGATDRYGYTF
NA	TRBJ2-3	16	TRBD2	TRBV4-3	TGCGCCAGCAGCCAAGACCGAGCGGGGGCTACAGATACGCAGTATTTT	CASSQDRAGATDTQYF
NA	TRBJ1-2	13	NA	TRBV5-6	TGTGCCAGCAGCTTTAGGAAGAATTGGGGCTACACCTTC	CASSFRKNWGYTF
NA	TRBJ1-6	15	NA	TRBV2	TGTGCCAGCAGGATCTCGATGTCCTATAATTCACCCCTCCACTTT	CASRISMSYNSPLHF
NA	TRBJ1-3	15	NA	TRBV19	TGTGCCAGTAGGAGCGACACGATCTCTGGAAACACCATATATTTT	CASRSDTISGNTIYF
NA	TRBJ1-2	17	TRBD1	TRBV27	TGTGCCAGCAGTTTGGTCCATGACAGGGGTTATAACTATGGCTACACCTTC	CASSLVHDRGYNYGYTF
NA	TRBJ2-5	17	NA	TRBV7-2	TGTGCCAGCAGCCCCGGACAGCCTACCTGGATCCAAGAGACCCAGTACTTC	CASSPGQPTWIQETQYF
NA	TRBJ2-7	18	TRBD2	TRBV5-1	TGCGCCAGCAGCGTAGGACTAGGGGACCGTCGTTCTTCCTACGAGCAGTACTTC	CASSVGLGDRRSSYEQYF
NA	TRBJ2-2	15	TRBD2	TRBV11-3	TGTGCCAGCAGCCCGGGGGGGGAAGACACCGGGGAGCTGTTTTTT	CASSPGGEDTGELFF
NA	TRBJ1-1	17	TRBD1	TRBV11-1	TGTGCCAGCAGCCCAAGGGTACCCAGGGGGGTGAACACTGAAGCTTTCTTT	CASSPRVPRGVNTEAFF
NA	TRBJ2-3	17	TRBD1	TRBV11-2	TGTGCCAGCAGCTTAGGATCGGGGACAGCCCTCACAGATACGCAGTATTTT	CASSLGSGTALTDTQYF
NA	TRBJ1-1	17	TRBD1	TRBV28	TGTGCCAGCAGTTGGCCGACAGGGACTCTGGGAGACACTGAAGCTTTCTTT	CASSWPTGTLGDTEAFF
NA	TRBJ1-6	19	NA	TRBV27	TGTGCCAGCAGTTTAAGGGGTTCCGGTGCCTATAAGGGGAATTCACCCCTCCACTTT	CASSLRGSGAYKGNSPLHF
few	TRBJ2-2	13	NA	TRBV6-4	TGTGCCAGCAGTGCCGGGGAAGCCGGGGAGCTGTTTTTT	CASSAGEAGELFF
NA	TRBJ1-3	16	NA	TRBV28	TGTGCCAGCAGCTCGGGACACCACTCTGGAGGAAACACCATATATTTT	CASSSGHHSGGNTIYF
NA	TRBJ2-7	15	NA	TRBV14	TGTGCCAGCAGCCAAATGACAACGACATCCTACGAGCAGTACTTC	CASSQMTTTSYEQYF
NA	TRBJ1-5	15	NA	TRBV7-2	TGTGCCAGCAGCTTAGGAGACATCGGCAATCAGCCCCAGCATTTT	CASSLGDIGNQPQHF
large	TRBJ2-7	12	NA	TRBV10-2	TGCGCCAGCGGGCACGGGACCTACGAGCAGTACTTC	CASGHGTYEQYF